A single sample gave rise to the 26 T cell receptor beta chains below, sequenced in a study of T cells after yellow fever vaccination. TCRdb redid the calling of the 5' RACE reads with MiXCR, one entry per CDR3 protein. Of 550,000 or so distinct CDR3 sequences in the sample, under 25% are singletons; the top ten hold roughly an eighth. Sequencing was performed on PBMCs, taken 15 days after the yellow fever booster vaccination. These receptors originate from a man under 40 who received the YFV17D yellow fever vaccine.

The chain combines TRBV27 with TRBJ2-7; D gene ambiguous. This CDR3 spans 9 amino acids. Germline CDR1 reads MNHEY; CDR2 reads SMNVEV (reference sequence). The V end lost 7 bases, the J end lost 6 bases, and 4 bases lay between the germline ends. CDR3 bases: TGTGCCAGCAAAGGCGAGCAGTACTTC. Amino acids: CASKGEQYF.

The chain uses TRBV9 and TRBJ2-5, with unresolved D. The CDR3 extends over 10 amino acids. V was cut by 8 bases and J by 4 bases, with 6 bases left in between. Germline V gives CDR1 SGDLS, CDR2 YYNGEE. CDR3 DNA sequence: TGTGCCAGGCCCGGAGAGACCCAGTACTTC. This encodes CARPGETQYF. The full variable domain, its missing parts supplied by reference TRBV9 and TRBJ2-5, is DSGVTQTPKHLITATGQRVTLRCSPRSGDLSVYWYQQSLDQGLQFLIQYYNGEERAKGNILERFSAQQFPDLHSELNLSSLELGDSALYFCARPGETQYFGPGTRLLVL.

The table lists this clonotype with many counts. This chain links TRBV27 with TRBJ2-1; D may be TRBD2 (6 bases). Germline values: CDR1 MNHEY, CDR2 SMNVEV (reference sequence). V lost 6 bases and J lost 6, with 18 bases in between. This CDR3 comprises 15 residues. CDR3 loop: CASRLARNTFNEQFF. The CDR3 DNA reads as TGTGCCAGCAGACTAGCTAGGAACACCTTCAATGAGCAGTTCTTC.

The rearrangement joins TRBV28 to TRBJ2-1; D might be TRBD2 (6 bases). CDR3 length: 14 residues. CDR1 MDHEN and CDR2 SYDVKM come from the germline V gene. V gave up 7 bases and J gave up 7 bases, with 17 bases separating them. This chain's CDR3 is CASILGGIGNEQFF. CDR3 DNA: TGTGCCAGCATCCTAGGCGGGATAGGGAATGAGCAGTTCTTC.

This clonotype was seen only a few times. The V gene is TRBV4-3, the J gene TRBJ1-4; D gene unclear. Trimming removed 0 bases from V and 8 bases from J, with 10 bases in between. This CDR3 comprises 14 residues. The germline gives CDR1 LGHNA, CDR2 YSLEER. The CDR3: CASSQEVGGEKLFF. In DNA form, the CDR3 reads TGCGCCAGCAGCCAAGAAGTCGGAGGGGAAAAACTGTTTTTT.

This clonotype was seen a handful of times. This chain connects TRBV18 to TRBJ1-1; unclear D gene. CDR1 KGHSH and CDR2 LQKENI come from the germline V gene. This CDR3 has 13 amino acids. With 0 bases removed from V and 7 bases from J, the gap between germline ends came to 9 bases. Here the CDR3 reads CASSPPDPFEAFF. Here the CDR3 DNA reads TGTGCCAGCTCACCACCGGACCCCTTTGAAGCTTTCTTT.

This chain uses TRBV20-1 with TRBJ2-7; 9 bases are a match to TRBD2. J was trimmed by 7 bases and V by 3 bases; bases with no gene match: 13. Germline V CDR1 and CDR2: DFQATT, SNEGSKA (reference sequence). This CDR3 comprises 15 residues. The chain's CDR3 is CSARAGGLAGSEQYF. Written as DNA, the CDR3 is TGCAGTGCTAGGGCGGGAGGGCTAGCGGGTTCTGAGCAGTACTTC.

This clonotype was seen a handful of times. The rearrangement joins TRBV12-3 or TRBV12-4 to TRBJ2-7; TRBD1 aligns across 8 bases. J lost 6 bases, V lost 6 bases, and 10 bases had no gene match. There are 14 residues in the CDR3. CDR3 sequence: CASSDQGAVSEQYF. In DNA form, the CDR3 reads TGTGCCAGCAGCGATCAGGGGGCAGTCTCCGAGCAGTACTTC.

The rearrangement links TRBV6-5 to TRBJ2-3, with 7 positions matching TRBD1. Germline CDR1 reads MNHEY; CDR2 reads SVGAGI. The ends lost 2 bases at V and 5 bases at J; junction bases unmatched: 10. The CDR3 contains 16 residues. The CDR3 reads CASSYSLRGQGDTQYF. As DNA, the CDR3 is TGTGCCAGCAGTTACAGCTTAAGGGGGCAAGGAGATACGCAGTATTTT.

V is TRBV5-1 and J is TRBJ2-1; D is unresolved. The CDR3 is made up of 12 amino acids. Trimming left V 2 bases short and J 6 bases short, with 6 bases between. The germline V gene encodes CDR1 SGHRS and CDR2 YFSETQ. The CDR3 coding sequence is TGCGCCAGCAGCTTACTTATCAATGAGCAGTTCTTC. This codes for CASSLLINEQFF.

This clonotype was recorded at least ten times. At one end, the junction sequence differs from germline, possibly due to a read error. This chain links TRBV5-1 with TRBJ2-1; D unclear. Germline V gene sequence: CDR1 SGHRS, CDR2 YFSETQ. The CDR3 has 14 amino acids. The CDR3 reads CASSLVGTYNEQFF. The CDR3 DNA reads TGTGCCAGCAGTTTAGTGGGGACCTACAATGAGCAGTTCTTC.

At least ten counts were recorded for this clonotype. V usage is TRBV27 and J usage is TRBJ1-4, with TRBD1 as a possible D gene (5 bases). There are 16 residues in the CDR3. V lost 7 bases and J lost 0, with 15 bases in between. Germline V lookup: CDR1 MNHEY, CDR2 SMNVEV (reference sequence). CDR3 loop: CASTSGGSATNEKLFF. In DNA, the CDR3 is TGTGCCAGCACAAGCGGGGGTTCCGCAACTAATGAAAAACTGTTTTTT.

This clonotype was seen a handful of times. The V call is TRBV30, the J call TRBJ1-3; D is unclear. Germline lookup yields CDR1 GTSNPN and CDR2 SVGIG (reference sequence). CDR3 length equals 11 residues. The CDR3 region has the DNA TGTGCATGGGGCTCTGGAAACACCATATATTTT. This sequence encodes CAWGSGNTIYF.

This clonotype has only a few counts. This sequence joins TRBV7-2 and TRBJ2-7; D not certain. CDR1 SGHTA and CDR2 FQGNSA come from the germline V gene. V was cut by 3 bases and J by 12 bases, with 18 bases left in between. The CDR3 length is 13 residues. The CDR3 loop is CASSFSPPEQVYF. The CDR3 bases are TGTGCCAGCAGCTTTTCCCCCCCTGAACAAGTGTACTTC.

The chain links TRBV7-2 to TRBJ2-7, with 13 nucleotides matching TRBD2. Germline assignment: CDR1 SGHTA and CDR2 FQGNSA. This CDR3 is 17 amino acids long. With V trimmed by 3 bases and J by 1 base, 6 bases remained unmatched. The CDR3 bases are TGTGCCAGCAGCTTGGGACTAGCGGGATCCGGGTCCTACGAGCAGTACTTC. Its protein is CASSLGLAGSGSYEQYF.

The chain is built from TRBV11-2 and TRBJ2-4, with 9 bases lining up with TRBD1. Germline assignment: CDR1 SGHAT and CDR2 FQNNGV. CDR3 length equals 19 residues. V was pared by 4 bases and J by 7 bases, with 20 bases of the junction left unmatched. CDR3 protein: CASSSRTGGARARFNIQYF. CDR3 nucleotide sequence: TGTGCCAGCAGCTCTCGCACAGGGGGCGCGCGCGCCCGTTTTAACATTCAGTACTTC.

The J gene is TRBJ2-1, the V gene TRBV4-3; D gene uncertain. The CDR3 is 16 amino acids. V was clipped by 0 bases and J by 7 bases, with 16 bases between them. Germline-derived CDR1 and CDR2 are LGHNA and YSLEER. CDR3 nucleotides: TGCGCCAGCAGCCAAGAGGGCCGAACCAGTTCGAATGAGCAGTTCTTC. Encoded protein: CASSQEGRTSSNEQFF.

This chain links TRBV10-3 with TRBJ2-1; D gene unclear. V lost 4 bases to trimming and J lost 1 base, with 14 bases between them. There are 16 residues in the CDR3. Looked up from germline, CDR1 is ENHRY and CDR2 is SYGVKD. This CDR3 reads CAISVGRSVSYNEQFF. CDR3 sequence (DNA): TGTGCCATCAGTGTAGGTCGCTCGGTATCCTACAATGAGCAGTTCTTC.

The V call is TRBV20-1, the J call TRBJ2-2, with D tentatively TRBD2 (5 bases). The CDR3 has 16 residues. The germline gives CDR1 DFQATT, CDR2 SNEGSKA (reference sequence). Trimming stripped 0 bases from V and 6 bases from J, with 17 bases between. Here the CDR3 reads CSARDLGSRSAGELFF. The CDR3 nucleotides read TGCAGTGCTAGAGATTTGGGGAGTAGGAGTGCCGGGGAGCTGTTTTTT.

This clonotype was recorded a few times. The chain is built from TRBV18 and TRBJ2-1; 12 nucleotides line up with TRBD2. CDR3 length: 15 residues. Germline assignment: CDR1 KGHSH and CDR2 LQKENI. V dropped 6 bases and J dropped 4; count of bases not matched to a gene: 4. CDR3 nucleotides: TGTGCCAGCTCGCCGACTAGCGGGAGATACAATGAGCAGTTCTTC. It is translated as CASSPTSGRYNEQFF.

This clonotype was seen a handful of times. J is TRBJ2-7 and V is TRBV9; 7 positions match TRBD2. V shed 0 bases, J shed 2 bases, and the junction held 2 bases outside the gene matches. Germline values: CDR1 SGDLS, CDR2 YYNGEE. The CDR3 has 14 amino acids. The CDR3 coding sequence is TGTGCCAGCAGCGTAGGGGAGGGGCCCTACGAGCAGTACTTC. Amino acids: CASSVGEGPYEQYF. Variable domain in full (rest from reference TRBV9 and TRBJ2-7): DSGVTQTPKHLITATGQRVTLRCSPRSGDLSVYWYQQSLDQGLQFLIQYYNGEERAKGNILERFSAQQFPDLHSELNLSSLELGDSALYFCASSVGEGPYEQYFGPGTRLTVT.

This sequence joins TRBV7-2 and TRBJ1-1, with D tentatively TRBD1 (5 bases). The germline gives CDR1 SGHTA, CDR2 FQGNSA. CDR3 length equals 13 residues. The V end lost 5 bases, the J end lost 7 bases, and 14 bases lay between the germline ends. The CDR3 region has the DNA TGTGCCAGCAGCCCCAGGGTGTATAGTGAAGCTTTCTTT. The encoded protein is CASSPRVYSEAFF.

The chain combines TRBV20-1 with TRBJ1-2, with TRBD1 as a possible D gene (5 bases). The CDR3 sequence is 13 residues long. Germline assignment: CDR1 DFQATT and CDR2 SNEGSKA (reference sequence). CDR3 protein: CRIKQEIDYGYTF. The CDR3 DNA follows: TGCAGAATTAAACAGGAAATCGACTATGGCTACACCTTC.

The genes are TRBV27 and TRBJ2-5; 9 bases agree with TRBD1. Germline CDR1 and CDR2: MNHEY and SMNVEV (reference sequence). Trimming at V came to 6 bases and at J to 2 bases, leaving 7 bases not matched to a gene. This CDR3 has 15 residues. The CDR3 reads CASRLQGAQQETQYF. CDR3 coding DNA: TGTGCCAGCAGATTACAGGGGGCGCAACAAGAGACCCAGTACTTC.

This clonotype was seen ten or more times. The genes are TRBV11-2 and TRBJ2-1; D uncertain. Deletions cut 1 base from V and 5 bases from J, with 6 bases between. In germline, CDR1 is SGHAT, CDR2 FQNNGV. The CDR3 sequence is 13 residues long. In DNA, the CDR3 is TGTGCCAGCAGCTTAGTCGGTAACAATGAGCAGTTCTTC. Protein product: CASSLVGNNEQFF.

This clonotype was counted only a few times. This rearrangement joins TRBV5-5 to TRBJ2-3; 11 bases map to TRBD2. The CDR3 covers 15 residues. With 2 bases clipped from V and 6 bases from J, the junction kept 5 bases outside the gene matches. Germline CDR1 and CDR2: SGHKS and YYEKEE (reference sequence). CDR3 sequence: CASSFVAGGRDTQYF. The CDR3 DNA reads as TGTGCCAGCAGCTTTGTAGCGGGAGGGCGGGATACGCAGTATTTT.